The source of this T cell receptor (beta chain) is a study of blood T cell repertoires in COVID-19. Study as a whole: There were acute and convalescent COVID-19 samples, and they came from the United States, Italy and Spain.

The CDR3 totals 18 residues. V lost 0 bases to trimming and J lost 2 bases; unmatched junction nucleotides: 5. Germline V CDR1 and CDR2: MNHNS, SASEGT. Measured with immunoSEQ multiplex PCR; TCRdb has only the in-frame clones, and not every one. This table has 45,000 to 65,000 clones, roughly 79% appearing once. Sequenced material: peripheral blood. This sequence was found in a woman aged 55-69 years with acute or convalescent COVID-19. The chain links TRBV6-1 to TRBJ1-5; TRBD1 matches 12 bases. CDR3 sequence (DNA): TGTGCCAGCAGTGAAGCGGGACAGGGGGCACAAGGCAATCAGCCCCAGCATTTT. Amino acids: CASSEAGQGAQGNQPQHF.